The 29 T cell receptor beta chains listed next were all sequenced from one sample in a study of T-cell memory formation after mild COVID-19. Using its own MiXCR run on the 5' RACE reads, TCRdb lists one record per CDR3 protein. The sample comprises about 210,000 distinct CDR3 sequences, 8% to 11% of which are singletons, and approximately 2.8% rests with the top ten. Material: PBMCs or a T cell subset sorted from them (not recorded which). These receptor sequences come from a man younger than 35 who had mild COVID-19 (a few samples of this study predate the infection). Cell type and time point are not known.

This clonotype occurred many times. V gene TRBV5-1 combines with J gene TRBJ1-2; no clear D. Germline V CDR1 and CDR2: SGHRS, YFSETQ. The CDR3 totals 13 residues. The V end was cut by 0 bases, the J end by 2 bases, with 5 bases between. The CDR3 loop reads CASSLDRNYGYTF. The CDR3 DNA sequence: TGCGCCAGCAGCTTGGACAGAAACTATGGCTACACCTTC.

The chain combines TRBV7-2 with TRBJ2-1; a weak D match, TRBD2 (5 bases). CDR3 length: 13 amino acids. Looked up from germline, CDR1 is SGHTA and CDR2 is FQGNSA. The V end was cut by 3 bases, the J end by 4 bases, with 7 bases between. In DNA form, the CDR3 reads TGTGCCAGCAGCTTTACGGGATACAATGAGCAGTTCTTC. Translating gives CASSFTGYNEQFF.

This clonotype turned up a few times. The chain recombines TRBV6-5 with TRBJ2-7; the match to TRBD1 covers 9 bases. The CDR3 covers 13 residues. The germline CDR1 and CDR2 sequences are MNHEY and SVGAGI. Trimming removed 7 bases from V and 3 bases from J; junction bases left unmatched: 4. CDR3 DNA sequence: TGTGCCAGCATCTCGACAGGGGGCTACGAGCAGTACTTC. This translates into CASISTGGYEQYF.

This chain links TRBV5-5 with TRBJ1-3; a possible D gene is TRBD1 (5 bases). Germline assignment: CDR1 SGHKS and CDR2 YYEKEE (reference sequence). V was trimmed by 0 bases and J by 0 bases, leaving 10 bases between them. The CDR3 covers 16 residues. In DNA form, the CDR3 reads TGTGCCAGCAGCTTGGTCGGGGCTAACTCTGGAAACACCATATATTTT. Translating gives CASSLVGANSGNTIYF.

This clonotype was observed at least ten times. The chain combines TRBV5-6 with TRBJ2-3; 10 bases align to TRBD2. V shed 8 bases and J 4 bases; nucleotides not matched to a gene: 4. Germline V gene lookup returns CDR1 SGHDT and CDR2 YYEEEE. The length of the CDR3 is 13 residues. CDR3 loop: CASTSGVADTQYF. The CDR3 coding sequence is TGTGCCAGTACTAGCGGGGTAGCAGATACGCAGTATTTT.

The chain uses TRBV24-1 and TRBJ2-5; D remains ambiguous. Deletions cut 4 bases from V and 4 bases from J, with 9 bases between. CDR1 is KGHDR, CDR2 SFDVKD, per germline. The length of the CDR3 is 13 residues. The CDR3 DNA reads as TGTGCCACCAGTGACTTGGCAGGAGAGACCCAGTACTTC. This codes for CATSDLAGETQYF.

The chain couples TRBV19 to TRBJ1-2; D call uncertain. CDR1 is LNHDA and CDR2 is SQIVND in the germline V gene (reference sequence). The V end lost 3 bases, the J end lost 4 bases, and 12 bases lay between the germline ends. The CDR3 totals 14 residues. The CDR3 spells CASSILGIGYGYTF. CDR3 nucleotide sequence: TGTGCCAGTAGTATCCTGGGTATTGGCTATGGCTACACCTTC.

A few counts support this clonotype. The rearrangement joins TRBV29-1 to TRBJ1-4, with unresolved D. Germline CDR1 reads SQVTM; CDR2 reads ANQGSEA. V was shortened by 1 base and J by 4 bases, with 7 bases between the two germline ends. The CDR3 consists of 13 residues. This chain's CDR3 is CSVEGGGNEKLFF. Here the CDR3 DNA reads TGCAGCGTTGAAGGAGGTGGTAATGAAAAACTGTTTTTT.

The table lists this clonotype with a few counts. The V and J genes are TRBV3-1 and TRBJ2-5; a possible D gene is TRBD2 (5 bases). The CDR3 runs 13 residues. CDR1 LGHDT and CDR2 YNNKEL come from the germline V gene (reference sequence). Trimming cost V 10 bases and J 2 bases, with 14 bases left between them. CDR3 sequence reads: CATLLSGQETQYF. The CDR3 coding sequence is TGTGCCACCCTCCTGTCGGGGCAAGAGACCCAGTACTTC.

This clonotype has a count of ten or more. The chain has TRBV5-5 and TRBJ2-5, with D unresolved. The CDR3 contains 14 residues. The germline CDR1 and CDR2 sequences are SGHKS and YYEKEE (reference sequence). Deletions cut 0 bases from V and 5 bases from J, with 11 bases between. The CDR3 is CASSLEGLQETQYF. CDR3 coding DNA: TGTGCCAGCAGCTTGGAAGGTCTGCAGGAGACCCAGTACTTC.

The chain uses TRBV6-2 or TRBV6-3 and TRBJ2-7, with 7 positions matching TRBD2. V lost 8 bases to trimming and J lost 2 bases; unmatched junction nucleotides: 6. Germline CDR1 and CDR2: MNHEY and SVGEGT. The CDR3 is 13 amino acids. CDR3 in amino acids: CASQYAGAYEQYV. In DNA, the CDR3 is TGTGCCAGCCAATACGCGGGGGCCTACGAGCAGTACGTC.

There are many counts of this clonotype. The rearrangement links TRBV6-1 to TRBJ2-7, with a tentative D call TRBD1 (6 bases). Germline loops: CDR1 MNHNS, CDR2 SASEGT. CDR3 size: 13 residues. Trimming left V 7 bases short and J 3 bases short, with 13 bases between. CDR3 DNA: TGTGCCAGCACCCCAGGACAGAGCTACGAGCAGTACGTC. Its translation: CASTPGQSYEQYV.

The rearrangement uses TRBV4-1 and TRBJ2-5; TRBD2 might be the D (5 bases). V gave up 4 bases and J gave up 5 bases, with 17 bases separating them. This CDR3 contains 15 residues. CDR1 and CDR2 from the germline V gene are MGHRA and YSYEKL. The CDR3 here is CASSLPDARGETQYF. CDR3 bases: TGCGCCAGCAGCCTGCCGGACGCCAGAGGGGAGACCCAGTACTTC.

This clonotype was counted between two and nine times. This rearrangement joins TRBV7-2 to TRBJ1-3; D gene unclear. Trimming left V 5 bases short and J 0 bases short, with 5 bases between. The CDR3 extends over 13 amino acids. In germline, CDR1 is SGHTA, CDR2 FQGNSA. The CDR3 reads CASSLYSGNTIYF. The CDR3 coding sequence is TGTGCCAGCAGCCTGTACTCTGGAAACACCATATATTTT.

The genes are TRBV24-1 and TRBJ1-1, with D uncertain. This CDR3 contains 14 residues. Trimming shortened V by 4 bases and J by 1 base, and 9 bases separated the two germline ends. Germline values: CDR1 KGHDR, CDR2 SFDVKD. CDR3 sequence (DNA): TGTGCCACCAGTGACGCCGCGGGGAACACTGAAGCTTTCTTT. It is translated as CATSDAAGNTEAFF.

This chain links TRBV29-1 with TRBJ2-5; D is unresolved. Germline CDR1 reads SQVTM; CDR2 reads ANQGSEA. V dropped 6 bases and J dropped 1 base, with 9 bases sitting between them. CDR3 length: 12 amino acids. The CDR3 loop reads CSVRAFQETQYF. The DNA of the CDR3 is TGCAGCGTACGGGCCTTCCAAGAGACCCAGTACTTC.

The chain uses TRBV7-3 and TRBJ2-7, with TRBD2 matching over 8 bases. The CDR3 covers 17 residues. V lost 5 bases and J lost 6; bases outside the gene matches: 18. The V gene's germline CDR1 is SGHTA and CDR2 FQGTGA. CDR3 in amino acids: CASSPGLVGGTGREQYF. CDR3 DNA sequence: TGTGCCAGCAGCCCGGGACTAGTGGGGGGTACTGGGCGCGAGCAGTACTTC.

This clonotype was detected a few times. The CDR3: CASSQGAGRTETQYF. The CDR3 DNA reads TGCGCCAGCAGCCAAGGGGCAGGGCGGACGGAGACCCAGTACTTC. The chain recombines TRBV4-1 with TRBJ2-5; possibly TRBD1 for D (5 bases). Trimming removed 1 base at V and 5 bases at J, with 14 bases between. Germline CDR1 is MGHRA and CDR2 is YSYEKL. CDR3 length: 15 amino acids.

This clonotype was counted a few times. The chain links TRBV10-3 to TRBJ2-7, with D unresolved. V lost 6 bases and J lost 2, with 14 bases in between. The CDR3 totals 14 residues. The germline CDR1 and CDR2 sequences are ENHRY and SYGVKD. The CDR3 here is CAISSLAGPYEQYV. The CDR3 nucleotides are TGTGCCATCAGCTCACTTGCCGGACCCTACGAGCAGTACGTC.

This clonotype was observed a few times. The chain employs TRBV7-7 and TRBJ2-5; D may correspond to TRBD1 or TRBD2 (5 bases each). Trimming left V 5 bases short and J 5 bases short, with 15 bases between. The CDR3 has 14 amino acids. Germline values: CDR1 SSHAT, CDR2 FNYEAQ (reference sequence). In DNA, the CDR3 is TGTGCCAGCAGCCCCGGGACCCTGGGGGAGACCCAGTACTTC. Its translation: CASSPGTLGETQYF.

This clonotype occurred many times. This rearrangement joins TRBV7-9 to TRBJ2-3, with 12 bases identical to TRBD2. Germline trimming cut 3 bases from V and 5 bases from J; bases unmatched to any gene: 6. CDR1 and CDR2 (germline): SEHNR, FQNEAQ (reference sequence). The CDR3 sequence is 16 residues long. The CDR3: CASSLALAGGQDTQYF. DNA of the CDR3: TGTGCCAGCAGCTTGGCCCTAGCGGGGGGGCAAGATACGCAGTATTTT.

This clonotype has just a few counts. The chain is built from TRBV7-8 and TRBJ2-2; 7 bases line up with TRBD2. Germline V gene data show CDR1 as SGHVS and CDR2 as FQNEAQ. V shed 1 base and J 5 bases; nucleotides not matched to a gene: 1. The CDR3 runs 14 residues. This chain's CDR3 is CASSLGEGTGELFF. In DNA, the CDR3 is TGTGCCAGCAGCTTAGGGGAGGGGACCGGGGAGCTGTTTTTT.

The chain links TRBV7-2 to TRBJ2-5; 11 bases fit TRBD2. The CDR3 loop spans 15 amino acids. J gave up 2 bases and V 5 bases, and 4 bases lay outside the gene matches. The germline gives CDR1 SGHTA, CDR2 FQGNSA. DNA for the CDR3: TGTGCCAGCAGCAGACTAGCGGGGCCACAAGAGACCCAGTACTTC. This sequence encodes CASSRLAGPQETQYF.

This clonotype showed up many times. This chain's CDR3 is CASGARLQETQYF. DNA for the CDR3: TGTGCCAGCGGCGCGAGGCTCCAAGAGACCCAGTACTTC. This chain connects TRBV6-6 to TRBJ2-5; D is unresolved. CDR1 is MNHNY and CDR2 is SVGAGI in the germline V gene (reference sequence). This CDR3 contains 13 residues. Trimming cost V 8 bases and J 1 base, with 11 bases left between them.

The chain uses TRBV5-1 and TRBJ2-5; TRBD2 matches at 12 bases. V trimming: 4 bases; J trimming: 4 bases; junction bases outside the gene matches: 8. There are 16 residues in the CDR3. Germline V gene lookup returns CDR1 SGHRS and CDR2 YFSETQ. The CDR3 region has the DNA TGCGCCAGCAGCCCTGGACTAGCGGGGTCAGGAGAGACCCAGTACTTC. It translates to CASSPGLAGSGETQYF.

This chain connects TRBV12-3 or TRBV12-4 to TRBJ2-7, with D tentatively TRBD2 (6 bases). This CDR3 spans 14 amino acids. V was pared by 5 bases and J by 6 bases, with 17 bases between. The CDR3: CASSIRRTGGEQYF. As DNA, the CDR3 is TGTGCCAGCAGTATCAGACGGACCGGGGGCGAGCAGTACTTC.

This clonotype was found a few times. The chain joins TRBV5-1 to TRBJ2-7; 9 nucleotides align to TRBD1. CDR1 SGHRS and CDR2 YFSETQ come from the germline V gene. The CDR3 consists of 17 residues. Unmatched junction bases numbered 14, after V lost 5 bases and J lost 2 bases. CDR3 amino acids: CASSFAGGGQGPYEQYV. For the CDR3, the DNA is TGCGCCAGCAGTTTTGCTGGAGGGGGACAGGGCCCCTACGAGCAGTACGTC.

The chain recombines TRBV12-3 or TRBV12-4 with TRBJ2-1; the D is unclear. Between the trimmed V and J ends, which lost 3 bases and 8 bases, there was a span of 2 bases. The CDR3 is 10 amino acids. The CDR3 is CASSFHEQFF. CDR3 DNA sequence: TGTGCCAGCAGTTTTCATGAGCAGTTCTTC.

This clonotype was seen more than once but under ten times. The chain employs TRBV27 and TRBJ1-1; the D gene is possibly TRBD1 (6 bases). Germline CDR1 MNHEY, CDR2 SMNVEV (reference sequence). The CDR3 runs to 16 residues. V lost 2 bases to trimming and J lost 5 bases, with 18 bases between them. The CDR3 region is CASSLDQGYWGTEAFF. The CDR3, as DNA: TGTGCCAGCAGTTTAGACCAGGGGTATTGGGGGACTGAAGCTTTCTTT.